The clone carrying this TCR beta chain was found many times. The antigen is undetermined. Relative to the germline gene, one junction end is altered; a read error may explain this. This sample is drawn from a study of early T cells in non-severe SARS-CoV-2 infection. Looking at the study overall: It was bulk RNA from unsorted whole blood that was sequenced, and the chains were unpaired. Study-level points and caveats: Matches to VDJdb favored anti-spike CD8 responses and missed private and CD4 specificities.

Germline CDR1 SGHTA, CDR2 FQGNSA. The CDR3 has 14 amino acids. Individual cDNA molecules were tagged with unique molecular identifiers, the study reported. TCRdb re-analysed the 5' RACE reads in MiXCR, keeping a single row per CDR3 protein. Seen here are 85,000 to 90,000 distinct CDR3 sequences, 14% to 15% observed once, and the top ten hold 0.58%. The sample consisted of whole blood. The sequence derives from an adult who was a healthcare worker with PCR-confirmed SARS-CoV-2 infection or an uninfected control (not recorded which). This chain connects TRBV7-2 to TRBJ1-4; no clear D. The CDR3 loop reads CASRQTGLSEKLFF. The CDR3 DNA follows: TGTGCCAGCAGACAAACCGGACTTTCTGAAAAATTGTTTTTT.